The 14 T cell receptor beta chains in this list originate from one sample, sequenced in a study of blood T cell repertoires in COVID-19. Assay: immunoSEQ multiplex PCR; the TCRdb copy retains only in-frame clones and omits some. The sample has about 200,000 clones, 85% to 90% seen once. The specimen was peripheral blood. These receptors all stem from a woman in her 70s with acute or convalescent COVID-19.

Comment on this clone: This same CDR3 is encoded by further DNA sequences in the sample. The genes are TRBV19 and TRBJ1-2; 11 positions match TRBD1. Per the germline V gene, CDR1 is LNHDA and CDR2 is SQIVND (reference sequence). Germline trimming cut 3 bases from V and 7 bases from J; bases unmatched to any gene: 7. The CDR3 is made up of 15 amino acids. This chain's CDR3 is CASSIPGQGAGGYTF. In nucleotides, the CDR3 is TGTGCCAGTAGTATCCCTGGACAGGGGGCTGGTGGCTACACCTTC.

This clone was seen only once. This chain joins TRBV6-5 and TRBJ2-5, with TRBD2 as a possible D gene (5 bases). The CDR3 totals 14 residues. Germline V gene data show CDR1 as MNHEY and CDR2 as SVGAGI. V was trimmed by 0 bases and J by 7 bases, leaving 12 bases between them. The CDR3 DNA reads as TGTGCCAGCAGTTACTCCGGCGGGTCGGGGACCCAGTACTTC. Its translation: CASSYSGGSGTQYF.

The CDR3 DNA follows: TGTGCCAGCAGCTCCGGGACAGGGGGCCTCGAGACCCAGTACTTC. Its translation is CASSSGTGGLETQYF. This rearrangement joins TRBV5-8 to TRBJ2-5; 12 bases map to TRBD1. The CDR3 contains 15 residues. Germline V gene data show CDR1 as SGHTS and CDR2 as YDEGEE. J was trimmed by 5 bases and V by 3 bases; bases with no gene match: 5.

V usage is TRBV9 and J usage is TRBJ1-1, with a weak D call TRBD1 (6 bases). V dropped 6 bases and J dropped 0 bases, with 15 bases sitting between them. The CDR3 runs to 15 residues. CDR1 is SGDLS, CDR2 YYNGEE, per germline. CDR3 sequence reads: CASTAFDRMNTEAFF. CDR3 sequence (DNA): TGTGCCAGCACTGCGTTCGACAGGATGAACACTGAAGCTTTCTTT.

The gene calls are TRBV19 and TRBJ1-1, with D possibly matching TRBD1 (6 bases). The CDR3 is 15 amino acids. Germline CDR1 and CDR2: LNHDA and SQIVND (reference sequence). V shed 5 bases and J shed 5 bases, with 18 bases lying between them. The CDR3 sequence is CASSLIMTGGTEAFF. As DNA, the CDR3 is TGTGCCAGTAGTTTAATAATGACAGGCGGAACTGAAGCTTTCTTT. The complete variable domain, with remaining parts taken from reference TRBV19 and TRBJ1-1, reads DGGITQSPKYLFRKEGQNVTLSCEQNLNHDAMYWYRQDPGQGLRLIYYSQIVNDFQKGDIAEGYSVSREKKESFPLTVTSAQKNPTAFYLCASSLIMTGGTEAFFGQGTRLTVV.

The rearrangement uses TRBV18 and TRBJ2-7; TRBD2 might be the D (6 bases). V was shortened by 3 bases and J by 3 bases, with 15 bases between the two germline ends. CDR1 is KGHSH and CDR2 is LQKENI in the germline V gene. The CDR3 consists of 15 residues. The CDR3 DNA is TGTGCCAGCTCACCGGTAGGGGACTCTAGCTACGAGCAGTACTTC. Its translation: CASSPVGDSSYEQYF.

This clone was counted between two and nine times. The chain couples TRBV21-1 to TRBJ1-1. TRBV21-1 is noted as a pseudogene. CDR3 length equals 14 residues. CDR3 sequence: CASSKGTGNTEAFF. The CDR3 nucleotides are TGTGCCAGCAGCAAAGGTACGGGGAACACTGAAGCTTTCTTT.

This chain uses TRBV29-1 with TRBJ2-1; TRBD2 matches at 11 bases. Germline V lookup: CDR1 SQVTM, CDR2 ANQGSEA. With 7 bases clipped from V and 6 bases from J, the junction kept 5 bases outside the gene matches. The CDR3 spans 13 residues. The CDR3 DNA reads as TGCAGCGCAGGGACTAGCGGAATCAATGAGCAGTTCTTC. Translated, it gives CSAGTSGINEQFF.

The CDR3 DNA reads TGTGCCAGCAGCTTGGTACCACCTACCATCCCTGGGGGCCCCTACGAGCAGTACTTC. Residues: CASSLVPPTIPGGPYEQYF. V is TRBV5-8 and J is TRBJ2-7, with D maybe TRBD1 (6 bases). There are 19 residues in the CDR3. Looked up from germline, CDR1 is SGHTS and CDR2 is YDEGEE. Trimming removed 0 bases from V and 2 bases from J, with 24 bases in between.

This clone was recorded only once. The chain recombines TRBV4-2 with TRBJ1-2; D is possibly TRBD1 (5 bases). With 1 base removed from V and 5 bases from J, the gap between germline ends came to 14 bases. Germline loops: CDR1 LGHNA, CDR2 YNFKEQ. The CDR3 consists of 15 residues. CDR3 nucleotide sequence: TGTGCCAGCAGCCAAGGGTTAACCGGGGGGTATGGCTACACCTTC. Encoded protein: CASSQGLTGGYGYTF.

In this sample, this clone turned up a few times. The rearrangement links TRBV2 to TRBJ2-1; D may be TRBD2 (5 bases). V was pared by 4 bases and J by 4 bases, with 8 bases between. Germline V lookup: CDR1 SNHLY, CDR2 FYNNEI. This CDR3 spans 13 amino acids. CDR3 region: CASSATGYNEQFF. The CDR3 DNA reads TGTGCCAGCAGTGCCACGGGGTACAATGAGCAGTTCTTC.

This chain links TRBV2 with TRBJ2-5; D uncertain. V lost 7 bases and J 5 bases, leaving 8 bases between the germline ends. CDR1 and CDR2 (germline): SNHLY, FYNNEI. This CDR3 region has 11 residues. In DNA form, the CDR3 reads TGTGCCAGCAAAATCTCCGAGACCCAGTACTTC. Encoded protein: CASKISETQYF.

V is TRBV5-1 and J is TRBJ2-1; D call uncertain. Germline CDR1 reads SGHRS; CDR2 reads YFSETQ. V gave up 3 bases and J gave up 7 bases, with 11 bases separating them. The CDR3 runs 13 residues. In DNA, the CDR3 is TGCGCCAGCAGCTCGGGTGTAATGAATGAGCAGTTCTTC. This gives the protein CASSSGVMNEQFF.

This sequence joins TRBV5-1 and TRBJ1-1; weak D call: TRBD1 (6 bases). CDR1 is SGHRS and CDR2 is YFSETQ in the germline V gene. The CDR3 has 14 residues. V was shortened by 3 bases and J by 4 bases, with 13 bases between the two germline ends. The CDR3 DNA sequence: TGCGCCAGCAGCTCGGGGGGCCTCGGCACTGAAGCTTTCTTT. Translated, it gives CASSSGGLGTEAFF.